This TCR beta chain came from a study of beta chain features in type 1 diabetes. Study-wide background: There was similarity between patients and healthy donors in age, gender and cell yields. Examination covered some 99,000,000 sorted cells spanning all samples.

All of the isolated RNA was reverse transcribed, so expressed TCRB transcripts were sequenced. Measured with immunoSEQ multiplex PCR; TCRdb has only the in-frame clones, and not every one. The sample shows 300,000 or so clones, roughly 9% of them seen only once. Concerning this clone: Its cognate antigen is unknown.

V shed 2 bases and J shed 5 bases, with 6 bases lying between them. This CDR3 has 11 residues. CDR1 and CDR2 from the germline V gene are DFQATT and SNEGSKA (reference sequence). CD4+ cells of the naive, central memory, regulatory and stem cell-like memory types were sorted via CD45RO/CCR7/CD25/CD127/CD95/CD27. Each of the sorted populations had a purity greater than 95%. Points from the study as a whole: Patients with Type 1 diabetes showed moderately but significantly shorter TCRB CDR3s in all four CD4+ subsets.

Sequenced sample: central memory CD4+ T cells from blood. The rearrangement uses TRBV20-1 and TRBJ2-5; D is undetermined. The receptor was derived from a man aged 25-45 years with type 1 diabetes. CDR3 coding DNA: TGCAGTGCTAGATTAAAGGAGACCCAGTACTTC. Its translation: CSARLKETQYF.